The 20 T cell receptor beta chains listed next were all sequenced from one sample in a study of vaccination effects on CD4 cells after COVID-19. For these receptors, no antigen is known. Antigen-specific CD4+ T cells were first expanded with viral peptide pools by the ViraFEST assay and only then sequenced. On roughly day 9 of culture, CD4+ T cells were separated out. BNT162b2 vaccine or mRNA-1273 vaccine was given to participants in two doses. Here immunoSEQ multiplex PCR was the method, and the copy in TCRdb shows in-frame clones only, minus some. The sample contains about 31,000 clones, roughly 81% of which appear only once. Source: CD4+ T cells from PBMCs cultured with HCoV-229E spike peptides, taken after COVID-19 vaccination. Every receptor here comes from a human donor who received a COVID-19 vaccine.

This clone was observed a single time. The rearrangement uses TRBV4-1 and TRBJ1-1, with a possible D match to TRBD1 (6 bases). Trimming left V 5 bases short and J 0 bases short, with 19 bases between. Germline CDR1 is MGHRA and CDR2 is YSYEKL. There are 17 residues in the CDR3. CDR3 coding DNA: TGCGCCAGCAGCAAAGTCAGGGGTGATGGGATGAACACTGAAGCTTTCTTT. Amino acids: CASSKVRGDGMNTEAFF.

This clone came up a few times. The CDR3: CASSGGQAYGYTF. CDR3 DNA: TGTGCCAGCAGTGGGGGACAGGCCTATGGCTACACCTTC. The chain employs TRBV12-3 or TRBV12-4 and TRBJ1-2, with 8 positions matching TRBD1. The V and J ends lost 5 bases and 4 bases, in that order; junction bases with no gene match: 3. The CDR3 loop spans 13 amino acids.

This chain joins TRBV2 and TRBJ2-7; D is unclear. Germline CDR1 SNHLY, CDR2 FYNNEI. The CDR3 has 13 amino acids. Trimming removed 2 bases from V and 1 base from J, with 6 bases in between. In nucleotides, the CDR3 is TGTGCCAGCAGTGAACCCTTTTCCTACGAGCAGTACTTC. It encodes CASSEPFSYEQYF.

The genes are TRBV6-4 and TRBJ2-1; 7 bases agree with TRBD2. Germline lookup yields CDR1 MRHNA and CDR2 SNTAGT. The CDR3 has 14 amino acids. The V gene end was trimmed by 5 bases and the J gene end by 4 bases; junction bases not matched to a gene: 5. The CDR3 loop is CASSSSGVYNEQFF. For the CDR3, the DNA is TGTGCCAGCAGTTCAAGCGGGGTTTACAATGAGCAGTTCTTC.

The chain employs TRBV5-1 and TRBJ2-6; no clear D gene. This CDR3 region has 15 residues. Germline V gene sequence: CDR1 SGHRS, CDR2 YFSETQ. V was trimmed by 0 bases and J by 1 base, leaving 5 bases between them. Written as DNA, the CDR3 is TGCGCCAGCAGCTTGGACGTTTCTGGGGCCAACGTCCTGACTTTC. This sequence encodes CASSLDVSGANVLTF.

CDR3: CASSEAGGTVGYTF. DNA for the CDR3: TGTGCCAGCAGTGAAGCGGGTGGGACAGTTGGCTACACCTTC. This chain connects TRBV6-1 to TRBJ1-2; 7 bases agree with TRBD1. The CDR3 totals 14 residues. Germline CDR1 and CDR2: MNHNS and SASEGT. The trim removed 0 bases at V and 7 bases at J, leaving 5 bases unmatched.

The V and J genes are TRBV30 and TRBJ1-5; TRBD1 matches 8 bases. Germline trimming cut 2 bases from V and 4 bases from J; bases unmatched to any gene: 4. CDR3 size: 14 residues. Germline V gene lookup returns CDR1 GTSNPN and CDR2 SVGIG (reference sequence). The CDR3 reads CAWSTGQGNQPQHF. Here the CDR3 DNA reads TGTGCCTGGAGTACCGGACAGGGTAATCAGCCCCAGCATTTT.

The gene calls are TRBV5-5 and TRBJ1-1; D is possibly TRBD1 (5 bases). CDR3 length equals 15 residues. V was shortened by 4 bases and J by 1 base, with 14 bases between the two germline ends. CDR1 and CDR2 (germline): SGHKS, YYEKEE (reference sequence). This CDR3 reads CASSLEGSRNTEAFF. CDR3 nucleotide sequence: TGTGCCAGCAGCCTGGAGGGGAGTCGGAACACTGAAGCTTTCTTT.

J is TRBJ2-1 and V is TRBV6-5, with D unresolved. Trimming cost V 11 bases and J 4 bases, with 9 bases left between them. The CDR3 is 11 residues long. Germline CDR1 is MNHEY and CDR2 is SVGAGI. CDR3 in DNA: TGTGCCGTCCGGATTTACAATGAGCAGTTCTTC. Residues: CAVRIYNEQFF.

This rearrangement joins TRBV4-2 to TRBJ2-7, with 10 bases matching TRBD1. This CDR3 has 18 amino acids. Germline V CDR1 and CDR2: LGHNA, YNFKEQ. V lost 1 base, J lost 3 bases, and 12 bases stayed unmatched. The DNA for the CDR3 is TGTGCCAGCAGCCAAGTCGGACCGGGGGACAGGGGCCTCTACGAGCAGTACTTC. Amino acid sequence: CASSQVGPGDRGLYEQYF.

The J gene is TRBJ2-7, the V gene TRBV6-1; D remains ambiguous. Germline assignment: CDR1 MNHNS and CDR2 SASEGT. The V end was cut by 3 bases, the J end by 2 bases, with 8 bases between. The CDR3 is made up of 13 amino acids. The CDR3 here is CASSEGRAYEQYF. The DNA of the CDR3 is TGTGCCAGCAGTGAGGGCAGAGCCTACGAGCAGTACTTC.

This chain uses TRBV10-3 with TRBJ2-3, with 11 bases lining up with TRBD2. V shed 2 bases, J shed 1 base, and the junction held 2 bases outside the gene matches. CDR1 and CDR2 (germline): ENHRY, SYGVKD. This CDR3 comprises 16 residues. The CDR3 region is CAISEGLAGRTDTQYF. The CDR3 nucleotides read TGTGCCATCAGTGAGGGACTAGCGGGCCGCACAGATACGCAGTATTTT.

This clone was detected once. CDR3 DNA sequence: TGTGCCAGCAGCTTAAACACCCGCAATCAGCCCCAGCATTTT. Its protein is CASSLNTRNQPQHF. V and J are TRBV6-5 and TRBJ1-5, with no clear D. Trimming removed 6 bases at V and 2 bases at J, with 11 bases between. This CDR3 spans 14 amino acids. Germline CDR1 reads MNHEY; CDR2 reads SVGAGI.

The CDR3 DNA reads TGCGCCAGCAGCTTAACGGGACAGGGGAACACTGAAGCTTTCTTT. It yields the protein CASSLTGQGNTEAFF. The chain links TRBV5-1 to TRBJ1-1; TRBD1 matches 9 bases. Trimming cost V 2 bases and J 1 base; bases outside gene matches: 3. CDR1 and CDR2 (germline): SGHRS, YFSETQ. The length of the CDR3 is 15 residues.

The CDR3 spells CASSQDGANYGYTF. CDR3 coding DNA: TGTGCCAGCAGCCAGGACGGAGCTAACTATGGCTACACCTTC. The chain employs TRBV6-6 and TRBJ1-2; D unclear. The CDR3 loop spans 14 amino acids. Trimming removed 6 bases from V and 0 bases from J, with 11 bases in between. From germline, CDR1 is MNHNY and CDR2 SVGAGI (reference sequence).

The chain recombines TRBV6-5 with TRBJ1-1; the match to TRBD1 covers 7 bases. V was pared by 7 bases and J by 0 bases, with 5 bases of the junction left unmatched. CDR1 MNHEY and CDR2 SVGAGI come from the germline V gene. This CDR3 has 14 amino acids. The CDR3 spells CASIVDRLNTEAFF. In DNA form, the CDR3 reads TGTGCCAGCATTGTGGACAGGTTGAACACTGAAGCTTTCTTT.

The chain is built from TRBV14 and TRBJ2-1; 16 nucleotides align to TRBD2. The germline CDR1 and CDR2 sequences are SGHDN and FVKESK. The CDR3 runs to 17 residues. V shed 4 bases, J shed 9 bases, and the junction held 9 bases outside the gene matches. The CDR3, as DNA: TGTGCCAGCAGCCCGGGGACTAGCGGGGGGGCGCGGCGTGAGCAGTTCTTC. It encodes CASSPGTSGGARREQFF. The entire variable domain, with the rest obtained from reference TRBV14 and TRBJ2-1, is as follows: EAGVTQFPSHSVIEKGQTVTLRCDPISGHDNLYWYRRVMGKEIKFLLHFVKESKQDESGMPNNRFLAERTGGTYSTLKVQPAELEDSGVYFCASSPGTSGGARREQFFGPGTRLTVL.

The V gene is TRBV12-5, the J gene TRBJ1-1; D is perhaps TRBD1 (5 bases). The CDR3 has 13 amino acids. Trimming took 5 bases from V and 5 from J, leaving 12 bases between them. Germline CDR1 is LGHNT and CDR2 is FRNRAP. In DNA, the CDR3 is TGTGCTAGTGGTGTGACAGTTCAAACTGAAGCTTTCTTT. Translation: CASGVTVQTEAFF.

The chain links TRBV6-5 to TRBJ2-5; weak D call: TRBD1 (6 bases). Trimming pared 6 bases from V and 5 bases from J, leaving 10 bases between. From germline, CDR1 is MNHEY and CDR2 SVGAGI. This CDR3 contains 12 residues. The CDR3, as DNA: TGTGCCAGCAGCAGGGGCGGGGAGACCCAGTACTTC. Protein product: CASSRGGETQYF.

The chain carries TRBV6-5 and TRBJ1-5; 7 nucleotides agree with TRBD1. With V trimmed by 0 bases and J by 6 bases, 8 bases remained unmatched. The length of the CDR3 is 16 residues. Germline V lookup: CDR1 MNHEY, CDR2 SVGAGI. This chain's CDR3 is CASSYSAGQGGQPQHF. CDR3 in DNA: TGTGCCAGCAGTTACTCCGCGGGGCAGGGGGGTCAGCCCCAGCATTTT.